This T cell receptor (beta chain) was recovered during a study of tumor and adjacent non-tumor tissue in lung cancer. This sample's RNA came from whole unsorted tissue. TCRbeta libraries were built with three rounds of nested PCR, modified from ARM-PCR. Each CDR3 protein is one row after TCRdb ran MiXCR on the multiplex PCR reads. The profile shows roughly 81,000 distinct CDR3 sequences, around 70% of them singletons. The length of the CDR3 is 14 residues. V was shortened by 7 bases and J by 4 bases, with 16 bases between the two germline ends. Germline V gene lookup returns CDR1 MNHEY and CDR2 SVGAGI.

The receptor's source is a woman between 65 and 79 years old with non-small cell lung cancer. The sequencing input was lung tumor tissue. This rearrangement joins TRBV6-5 to TRBJ1-2, with D unresolved. The CDR3 nucleotides are TGTGCCAGCAAGCCCCTGGGATGGGGCTATGGCTACACCTTC. Its translation: CASKPLGWGYGYTF.